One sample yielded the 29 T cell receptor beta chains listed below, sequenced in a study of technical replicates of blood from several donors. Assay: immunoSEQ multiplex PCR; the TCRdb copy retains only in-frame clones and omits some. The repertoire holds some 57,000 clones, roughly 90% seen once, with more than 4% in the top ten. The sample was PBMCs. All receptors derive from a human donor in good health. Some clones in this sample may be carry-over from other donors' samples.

The CDR3 sequence: CASSGLAGGGYNEQFF. DNA of the CDR3: TGTGCCAGCAGCGGGCTAGCGGGAGGAGGATACAATGAGCAGTTCTTC. The V gene is TRBV5-8, the J gene TRBJ2-1; 11 nucleotides match TRBD2. CDR1 SGHTS and CDR2 YDEGEE come from the germline V gene. There are 16 residues in the CDR3. The trim removed 4 bases at V and 4 bases at J, leaving 7 bases unmatched.

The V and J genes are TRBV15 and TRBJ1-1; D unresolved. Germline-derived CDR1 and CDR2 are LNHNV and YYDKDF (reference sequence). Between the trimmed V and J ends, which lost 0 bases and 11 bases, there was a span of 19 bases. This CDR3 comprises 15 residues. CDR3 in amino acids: CATSRDRQQLKRAFF. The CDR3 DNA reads TGTGCCACCAGCAGAGATCGTCAACAACTCAAGCGGGCTTTCTTT.

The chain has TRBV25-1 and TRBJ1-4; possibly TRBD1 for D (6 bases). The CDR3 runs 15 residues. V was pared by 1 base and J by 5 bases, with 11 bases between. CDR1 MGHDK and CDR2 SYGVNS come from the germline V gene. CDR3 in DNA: TGTGCCAGCAGTGAATTCTCCAGGGGCAATGAAAAACTGTTTTTT. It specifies CASSEFSRGNEKLFF.

CDR3 bases: TGTGCCAGCAGACCTGACAGGGGTGGTGGCTACACCTTC. This gives the protein CASRPDRGGGYTF. The chain recombines TRBV7-8 with TRBJ1-2, with 8 bases matching TRBD1. The J segment lost 7 bases and the V segment lost 6 bases, leaving 7 bases of the junction unmatched. CDR1 SGHVS and CDR2 FQNEAQ come from the germline V gene. This CDR3 has 13 amino acids.

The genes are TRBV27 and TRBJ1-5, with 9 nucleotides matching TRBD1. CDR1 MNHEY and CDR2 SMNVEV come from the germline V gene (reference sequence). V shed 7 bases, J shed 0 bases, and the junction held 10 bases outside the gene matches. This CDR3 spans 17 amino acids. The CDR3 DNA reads TGTGCCAGCACCGGGGACAGGGATTGCCATAGCAATCAGCCCCAGCATTTT. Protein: CASTGDRDCHSNQPQHF.

The CDR3 sequence: CASSAWGPGGTDTQYF. The CDR3 coding sequence is TGCGCCAGCAGCGCTTGGGGGCCAGGAGGCACAGATACGCAGTATTTT. The chain joins TRBV5-1 to TRBJ2-3; D is perhaps TRBD1 (6 bases). Germline CDR1 SGHRS, CDR2 YFSETQ. CDR3 size: 16 residues. The V and J ends lost 4 bases and 1 base respectively, with 16 bases between them.

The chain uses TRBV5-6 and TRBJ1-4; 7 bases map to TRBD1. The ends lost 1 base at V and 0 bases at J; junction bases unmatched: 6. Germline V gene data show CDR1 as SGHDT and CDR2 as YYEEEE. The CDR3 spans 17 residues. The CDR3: CASSLRQGHATNEKLFF. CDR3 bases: TGTGCCAGCAGCTTGAGACAGGGCCATGCAACTAATGAAAAACTGTTTTTT.

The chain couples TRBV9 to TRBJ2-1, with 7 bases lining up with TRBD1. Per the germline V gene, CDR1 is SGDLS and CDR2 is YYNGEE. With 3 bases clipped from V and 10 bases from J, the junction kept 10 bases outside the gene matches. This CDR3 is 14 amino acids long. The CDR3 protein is CASSGLRGPEEQFF. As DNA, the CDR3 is TGTGCCAGCAGCGGCTTAAGGGGGCCCGAGGAGCAGTTCTTC.

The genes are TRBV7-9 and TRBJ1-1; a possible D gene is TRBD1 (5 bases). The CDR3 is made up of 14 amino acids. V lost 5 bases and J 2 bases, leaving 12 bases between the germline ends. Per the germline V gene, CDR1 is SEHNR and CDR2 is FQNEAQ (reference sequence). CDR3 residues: CASSAAGFNTEAFF. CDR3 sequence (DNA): TGTGCCAGCAGCGCAGCAGGGTTTAACACTGAAGCTTTCTTT.

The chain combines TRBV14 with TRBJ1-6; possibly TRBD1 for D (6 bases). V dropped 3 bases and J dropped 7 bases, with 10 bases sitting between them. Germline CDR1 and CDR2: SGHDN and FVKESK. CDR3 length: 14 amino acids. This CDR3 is CASSQGALNSPLHF. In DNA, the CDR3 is TGTGCCAGCAGCCAGGGGGCCCTGAATTCACCCCTCCACTTT.

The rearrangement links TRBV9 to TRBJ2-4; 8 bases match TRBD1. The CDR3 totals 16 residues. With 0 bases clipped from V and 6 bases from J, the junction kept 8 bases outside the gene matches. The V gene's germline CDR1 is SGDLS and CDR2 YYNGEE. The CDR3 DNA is TGTGCCAGCAGCGTAGCTCCGGCAGGGGGCTCAAACATTCAGTACTTC. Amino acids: CASSVAPAGGSNIQYF.

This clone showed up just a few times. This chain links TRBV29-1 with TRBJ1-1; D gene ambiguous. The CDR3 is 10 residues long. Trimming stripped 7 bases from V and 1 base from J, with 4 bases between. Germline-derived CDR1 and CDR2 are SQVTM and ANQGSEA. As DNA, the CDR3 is TGCAGCGGGAGGAACACTGAAGCTTTCTTT. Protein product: CSGRNTEAFF.

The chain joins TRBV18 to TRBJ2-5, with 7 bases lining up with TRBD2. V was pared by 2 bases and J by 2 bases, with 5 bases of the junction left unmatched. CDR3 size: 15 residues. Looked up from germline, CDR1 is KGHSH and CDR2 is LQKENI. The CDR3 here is CASSPGRGYQETQYF. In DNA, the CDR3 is TGTGCCAGCTCACCAGGGCGGGGGTATCAAGAGACCCAGTACTTC.

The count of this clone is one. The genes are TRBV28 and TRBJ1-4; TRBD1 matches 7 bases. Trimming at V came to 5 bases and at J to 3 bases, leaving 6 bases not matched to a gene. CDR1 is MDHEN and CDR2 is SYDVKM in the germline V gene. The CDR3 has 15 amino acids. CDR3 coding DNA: TGTGCCAGCAGTACAACAGGGGTAGCTAATGAAAAACTGTTTTTT. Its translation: CASSTTGVANEKLFF.

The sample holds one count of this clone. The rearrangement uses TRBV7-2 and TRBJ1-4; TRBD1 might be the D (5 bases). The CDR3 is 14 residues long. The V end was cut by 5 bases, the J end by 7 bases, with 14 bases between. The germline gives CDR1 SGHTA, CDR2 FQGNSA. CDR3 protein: CASSQNGGSEKLFF. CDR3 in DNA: TGTGCCAGCAGCCAAAACGGGGGATCTGAAAAACTGTTTTTT. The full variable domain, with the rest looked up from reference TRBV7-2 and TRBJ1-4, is GAGVSQSPSNKVTEKGKDVELRCDPISGHTALYWYRQSLGQGLEFLIYFQGNSAPDKSGLPSDRFSAERTGGSVSTLTIQRTQQEDSAVYLCASSQNGGSEKLFFGSGTQLSVL.

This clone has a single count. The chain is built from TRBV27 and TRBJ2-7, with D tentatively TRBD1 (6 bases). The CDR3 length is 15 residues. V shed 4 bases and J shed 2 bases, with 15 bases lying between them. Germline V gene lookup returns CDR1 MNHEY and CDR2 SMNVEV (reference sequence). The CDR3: CASSSSGQPPYEQYF. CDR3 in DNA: TGTGCCAGCAGTTCCTCGGGACAACCACCCTACGAGCAGTACTTC.

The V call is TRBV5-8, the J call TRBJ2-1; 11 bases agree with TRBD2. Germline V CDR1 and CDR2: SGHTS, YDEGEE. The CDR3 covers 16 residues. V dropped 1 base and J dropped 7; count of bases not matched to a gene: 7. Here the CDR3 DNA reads TGTGCCAGCAGCTTGCAACGACTAGCGGGACGGAATGAGCAGTTCTTC. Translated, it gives CASSLQRLAGRNEQFF.

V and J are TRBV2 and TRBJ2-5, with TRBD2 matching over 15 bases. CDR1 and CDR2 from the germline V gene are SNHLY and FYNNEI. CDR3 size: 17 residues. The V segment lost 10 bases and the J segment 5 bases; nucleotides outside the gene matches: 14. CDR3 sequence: CAIPSGTSGGRGETQYF. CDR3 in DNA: TGTGCCATCCCCTCCGGGACTAGCGGGGGGAGAGGGGAGACCCAGTACTTC.

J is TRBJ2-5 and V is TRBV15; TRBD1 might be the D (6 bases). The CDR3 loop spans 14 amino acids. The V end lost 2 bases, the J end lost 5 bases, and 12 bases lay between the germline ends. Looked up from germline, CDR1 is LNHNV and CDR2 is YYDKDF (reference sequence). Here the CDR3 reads CATSRSYRAETQYF. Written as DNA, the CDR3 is TGTGCCACCAGCAGATCCTACAGGGCGGAGACCCAGTACTTC. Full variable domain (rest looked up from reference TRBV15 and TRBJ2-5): DAMVIQNPRYQVTQFGKPVTLSCSQTLNHNVMYWYQQKSSQAPKLLFHYYDKDFNNEADTPDNFQSRRPNTSFCFLDIRSPGLGDTAMYLCATSRSYRAETQYFGPGTRLLVL.

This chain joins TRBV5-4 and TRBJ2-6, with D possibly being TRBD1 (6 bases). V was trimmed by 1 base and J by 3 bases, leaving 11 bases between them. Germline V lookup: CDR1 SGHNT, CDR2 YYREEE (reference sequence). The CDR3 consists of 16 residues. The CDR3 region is CASSLWGLGGANVLTF. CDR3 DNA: TGTGCCAGCAGCTTGTGGGGGCTAGGTGGGGCCAACGTCCTGACTTTC.

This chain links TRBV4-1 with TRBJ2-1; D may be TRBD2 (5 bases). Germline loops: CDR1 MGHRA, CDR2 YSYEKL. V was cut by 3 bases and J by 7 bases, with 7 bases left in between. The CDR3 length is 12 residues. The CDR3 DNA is TGCGCCAGCAGCCAGCCGGGGAATGAGCAGTTCTTC. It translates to CASSQPGNEQFF.

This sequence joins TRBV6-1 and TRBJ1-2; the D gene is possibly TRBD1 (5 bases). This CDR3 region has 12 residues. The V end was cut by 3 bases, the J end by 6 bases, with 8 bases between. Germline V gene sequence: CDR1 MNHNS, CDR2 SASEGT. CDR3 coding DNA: TGTGCCAGCAGTGATTTAGGGGATGGCTACACCTTC. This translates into CASSDLGDGYTF.

Written as DNA, the CDR3 is TGTGCCAGCAGCTCCCTCCGGACAGGGGGGATAAACTATGGCTACACCTTC. It translates to CASSSLRTGGINYGYTF. V is TRBV11-2 and J is TRBJ1-2, with 10 positions matching TRBD1. Germline-derived CDR1 and CDR2 are SGHAT and FQNNGV. The CDR3 length is 17 residues. Trimming cost V 4 bases and J 2 bases; bases outside gene matches: 10.

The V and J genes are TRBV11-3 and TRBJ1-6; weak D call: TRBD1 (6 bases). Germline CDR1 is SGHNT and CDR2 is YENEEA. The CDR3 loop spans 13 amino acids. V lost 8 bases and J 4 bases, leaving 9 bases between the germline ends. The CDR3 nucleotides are TGTGCCAGCCTCGGACAGTATAATTCACCCCTCCACTTT. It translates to CASLGQYNSPLHF.

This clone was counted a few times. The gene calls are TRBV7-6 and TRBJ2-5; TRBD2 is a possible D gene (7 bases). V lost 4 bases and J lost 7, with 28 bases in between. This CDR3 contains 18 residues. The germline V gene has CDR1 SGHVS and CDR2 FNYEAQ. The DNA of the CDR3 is TGTGCCAGCAGCTCTTTAGTCCTCGGACAACAGGGAGGGGTGACCCAGTACTTC. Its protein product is CASSSLVLGQQGGVTQYF.

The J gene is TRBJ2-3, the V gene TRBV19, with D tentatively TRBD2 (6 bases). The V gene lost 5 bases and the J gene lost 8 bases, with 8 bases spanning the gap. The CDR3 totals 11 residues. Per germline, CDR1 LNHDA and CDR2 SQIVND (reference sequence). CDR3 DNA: TGTGCCAGTAGTTCAGCGGGTACGCAGTATTTT. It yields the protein CASSSAGTQYF.

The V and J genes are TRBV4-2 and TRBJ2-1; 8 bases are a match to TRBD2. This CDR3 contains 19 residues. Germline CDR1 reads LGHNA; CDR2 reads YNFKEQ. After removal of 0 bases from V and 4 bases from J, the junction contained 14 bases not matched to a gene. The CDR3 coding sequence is TGTGCCAGCAGCCAAGATTGGGACCCGGGGGGGGGAAATTACAATGAGCAGTTCTTC. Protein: CASSQDWDPGGGNYNEQFF.

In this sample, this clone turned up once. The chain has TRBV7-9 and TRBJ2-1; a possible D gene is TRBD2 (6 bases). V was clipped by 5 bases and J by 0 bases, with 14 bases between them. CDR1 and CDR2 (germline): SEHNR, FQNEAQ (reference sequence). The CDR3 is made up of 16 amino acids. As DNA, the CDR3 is TGTGCCAGCAGCCCCAGGACTAAACCCTCCTACAATGAGCAGTTCTTC. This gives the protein CASSPRTKPSYNEQFF.

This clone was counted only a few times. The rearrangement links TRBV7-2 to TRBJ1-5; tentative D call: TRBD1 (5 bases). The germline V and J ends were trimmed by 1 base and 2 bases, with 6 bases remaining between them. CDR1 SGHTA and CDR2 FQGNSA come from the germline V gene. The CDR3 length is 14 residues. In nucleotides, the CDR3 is TGTGCCAGCAGCTTAGTAGGGGGCAATCAGCCCCAGCATTTT. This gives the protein CASSLVGGNQPQHF.